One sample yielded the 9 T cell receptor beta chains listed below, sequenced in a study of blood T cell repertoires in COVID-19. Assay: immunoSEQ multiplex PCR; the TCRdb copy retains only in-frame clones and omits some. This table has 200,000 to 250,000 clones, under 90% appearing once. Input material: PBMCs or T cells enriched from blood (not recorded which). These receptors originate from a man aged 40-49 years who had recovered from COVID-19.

Here the CDR3 reads CASRERTVYTEAFF. DNA of the CDR3: TGTGCCAGTAGGGAGAGGACAGTATACACTGAAGCTTTCTTT. The chain couples TRBV19 to TRBJ1-1; D is possibly TRBD1 (6 bases). V was clipped by 6 bases and J by 3 bases, with 14 bases between them. Germline V gene lookup returns CDR1 LNHDA and CDR2 SQIVND (reference sequence). This CDR3 region has 14 residues.

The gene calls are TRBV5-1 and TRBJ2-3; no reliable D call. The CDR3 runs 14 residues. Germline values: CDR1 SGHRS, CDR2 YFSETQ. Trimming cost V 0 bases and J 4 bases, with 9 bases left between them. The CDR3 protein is CASSLESVPDTQYF. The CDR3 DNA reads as TGCGCCAGCAGCTTGGAGTCAGTGCCAGATACGCAGTATTTT.

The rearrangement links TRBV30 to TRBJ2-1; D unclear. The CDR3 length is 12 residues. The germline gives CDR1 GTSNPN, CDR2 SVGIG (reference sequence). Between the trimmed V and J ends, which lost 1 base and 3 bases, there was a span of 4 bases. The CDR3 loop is CAWSGSYNEQFF. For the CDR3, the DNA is TGTGCCTGGAGTGGCAGCTACAATGAGCAGTTCTTC.

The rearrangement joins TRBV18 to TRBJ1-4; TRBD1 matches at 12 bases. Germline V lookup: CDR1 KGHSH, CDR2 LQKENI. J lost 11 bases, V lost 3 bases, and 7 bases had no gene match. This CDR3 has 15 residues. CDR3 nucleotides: TGTGCCAGCTCACCGTCCGGGACAGGGGGCGTGAAACTGTTTTTT. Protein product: CASSPSGTGGVKLFF.

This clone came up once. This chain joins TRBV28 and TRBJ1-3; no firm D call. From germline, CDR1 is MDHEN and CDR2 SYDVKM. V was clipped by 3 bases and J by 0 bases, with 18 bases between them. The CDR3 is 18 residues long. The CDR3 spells CASSFPHYTPNSGNTIYF. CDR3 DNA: TGTGCCAGCAGTTTCCCCCACTACACTCCGAACTCTGGAAACACCATATATTTT.

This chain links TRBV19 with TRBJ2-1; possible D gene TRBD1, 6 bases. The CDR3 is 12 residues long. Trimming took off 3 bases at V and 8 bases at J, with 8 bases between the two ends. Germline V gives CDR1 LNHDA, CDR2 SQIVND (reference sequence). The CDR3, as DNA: TGTGCCAGTAGTATTCACAGGGATGAGCAGTTCTTC. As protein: CASSIHRDEQFF.

The CDR3 DNA is TGTGCCAGCACTCGGGTGGGGGGTACCACCGGGGAGCTGTTTTTT. Amino acids: CASTRVGGTTGELFF. The V call is TRBV7-9, the J call TRBJ2-2; possible D gene TRBD2, 6 bases. The CDR3 is 15 residues long. The germline V gene has CDR1 SEHNR and CDR2 FQNEAQ (reference sequence). Trimming removed 7 bases at V and 4 bases at J, with 16 bases between.

The CDR3 coding sequence is TGTGCCAGCAGTTCCCCGCCCGGGACAGGGTTCCACGAGCAGTACTTC. Translating gives CASSSPPGTGFHEQYF. The chain uses TRBV28 and TRBJ2-7; 9 bases match TRBD1. Germline V gene data show CDR1 as MDHEN and CDR2 as SYDVKM. CDR3 length equals 16 residues. Losses at the gene ends were 4 bases for V and 5 bases for J; bases not matched to a gene: 12.

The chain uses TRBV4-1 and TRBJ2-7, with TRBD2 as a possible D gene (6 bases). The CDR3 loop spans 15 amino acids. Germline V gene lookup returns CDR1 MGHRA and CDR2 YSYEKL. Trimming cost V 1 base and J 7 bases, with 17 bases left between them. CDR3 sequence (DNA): TGCGCCAGCAGCCAAGTTCCCGTGACTAGGCGAGAGCAGTACTTC. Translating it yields CASSQVPVTRREQYF.